These 29 T cell receptor beta chains were all obtained from the same sample, sequenced in a study of blood T cell repertoires in COVID-19. Data came from immunoSEQ multiplex PCR; TCRdb stores just in-frame clones and leaves some out. The sample contains approximately 190,000 clones, about 80% of which appear only once. The sample consisted of peripheral blood. Source of these receptors: a man aged 60 to 75 with acute or convalescent COVID-19.

The chain combines TRBV2 with TRBJ1-5; 7 bases are a match to TRBD1. The germline V gene encodes CDR1 SNHLY and CDR2 FYNNEI. This CDR3 has 15 amino acids. After removal of 7 bases from V and 0 bases from J, the junction contained 6 bases not matched to a gene. The CDR3 loop is CASTGQLNSNQPQHF. CDR3 nucleotides: TGTGCCAGCACGGGACAGTTGAATAGCAATCAGCCCCAGCATTTT.

This rearrangement joins TRBV15 to TRBJ2-7; 7 bases are shared with TRBD2. Germline assignment: CDR1 LNHNV and CDR2 YYDKDF (reference sequence). V was pared by 1 base and J by 6 bases, with 0 bases of the junction left unmatched. The CDR3 loop spans 12 amino acids. The chain's CDR3 is CATSRGGGEQYF. CDR3 nucleotide sequence: TGTGCCACCAGCAGAGGGGGGGGCGAGCAGTACTTC.

The chain links TRBV7-2 to TRBJ1-1; 9 bases agree with TRBD1. Germline lookup yields CDR1 SGHTA and CDR2 FQGNSA. The CDR3 contains 19 residues. J lost 1 base, V lost 5 bases, and 17 bases had no gene match. DNA for the CDR3: TGTGCCAGCAGCCGCACGACAGGGGGAATACGTACCTCGAACACTGAAGCTTTCTTT. It specifies CASSRTTGGIRTSNTEAFF.

This clone was seen only a few times. V is TRBV6-6 and J is TRBJ2-2; 12 positions agree with TRBD2. Germline-derived CDR1 and CDR2 are MNHNY and SVGAGI (reference sequence). This CDR3 contains 16 residues. The V segment lost 0 bases and the J segment 7 bases; nucleotides outside the gene matches: 3. The CDR3 loop is CASSYSTSGSSGELFF. The CDR3 nucleotides are TGTGCCAGCAGTTACTCGACTAGCGGGAGTAGCGGGGAGCTGTTTTTT.

This clone has a single count. The rearrangement joins TRBV29-1 to TRBJ1-2; the D is unclear. Germline V gives CDR1 SQVTM, CDR2 ANQGSEA. This CDR3 has 14 amino acids. V lost 1 base to trimming and J lost 4 bases, with 13 bases between them. The CDR3 DNA is TGCAGCGTTGAAGGCATCCTCGAGCCCTATGGCTACACCTTC. Amino acid sequence: CSVEGILEPYGYTF. Variable domain in full (rest from reference TRBV29-1 and TRBJ1-2): SAVISQKPSRDICQRGTSLTIQCQVDSQVTMMFWYRQQPGQSLTLIATANQGSEATYESGFVIDKFPISRPNLTFSTLTVSNMSPEDSSIYLCSVEGILEPYGYTFGSGTRLTVV.

This chain connects TRBV5-4 to TRBJ1-3; the match to TRBD1 covers 8 bases. The CDR3 extends over 14 amino acids. Germline V gene sequence: CDR1 SGHNT, CDR2 YYREEE (reference sequence). With V trimmed by 5 bases and J by 3 bases, 4 bases remained unmatched. The DNA for the CDR3 is TGTGCCAGCAGTCAGGGGGCTGGTGGAAACACCATATATTTT. Its translation: CASSQGAGGNTIYF.

J is TRBJ2-1 and V is TRBV4-2; TRBD2 agrees at 9 bases. The CDR3 length is 16 residues. Germline loops: CDR1 LGHNA, CDR2 YNFKEQ. With V trimmed by 1 base and J by 10 bases, 11 bases remained unmatched. The CDR3 loop is CASSQGAAGGPGEQFF. CDR3 bases: TGTGCCAGCAGCCAAGGGGCGGCGGGAGGGCCGGGCGAGCAGTTCTTC.

To note about this clone: The same CDR3 arises from other DNA sequences in this sample as well. This chain connects TRBV7-3 to TRBJ1-6, with 8 bases fitting TRBD1. CDR3 length equals 14 residues. The V gene end was trimmed by 5 bases and the J gene end by 10 bases; junction bases not matched to a gene: 7. The V gene's germline CDR1 is SGHTA and CDR2 FQGTGA. DNA for the CDR3: TGTGCCAGCAGCCCAGGGACAGGTGGCTCACCCCTCCACTTT. This sequence encodes CASSPGTGGSPLHF.

V is TRBV6-5 and J is TRBJ2-2; D is uncertain. Germline CDR1 reads MNHEY; CDR2 reads SVGAGI. V lost 0 bases, J lost 3 bases, and 11 bases lay in between. The CDR3 contains 16 residues. The CDR3 coding sequence is TGTGCCAGCAGTTACTCACTAAATCGGGACACCGGGGAGCTGTTTTTT. This codes for CASSYSLNRDTGELFF.

The chain recombines TRBV10-1 with TRBJ1-3; 8 bases map to TRBD1. The CDR3 is made up of 19 amino acids. Trimming at V came to 3 bases and at J to 7 bases, leaving 20 bases not matched to a gene. Germline V gene sequence: CDR1 WNHNN, CDR2 SYGVQD (reference sequence). This CDR3 is CASSDPGQGNCRPLNTIYF. The CDR3 region has the DNA TGCGCCAGCAGTGACCCTGGACAGGGAAACTGCCGTCCGCTGAACACCATATATTTT.

The rearrangement joins TRBV10-3 to TRBJ2-2; D perhaps matches TRBD1 (6 bases). This CDR3 has 13 amino acids. The V gene's germline CDR1 is ENHRY and CDR2 SYGVKD. V shed 7 bases and J shed 6 bases, with 12 bases lying between them. CDR3 sequence reads: CAINQGSPGELFF. CDR3 DNA sequence: TGTGCCATCAACCAGGGGTCTCCCGGGGAGCTGTTTTTT.

This chain uses TRBV29-1 with TRBJ1-3; 9 bases match TRBD1. Germline values: CDR1 SQVTM, CDR2 ANQGSEA. This CDR3 comprises 13 residues. The V gene end was trimmed by 7 bases and the J gene end by 4 bases; junction bases not matched to a gene: 5. Here the CDR3 DNA reads TGCAGCGGGCTGACAGGGGGAGGAAACACCATATATTTT. As protein: CSGLTGGGNTIYF. Combining the CDR3 with reference TRBV29-1 and TRBJ1-3 gives the whole variable domain SAVISQKPSRDICQRGTSLTIQCQVDSQVTMMFWYRQQPGQSLTLIATANQGSEATYESGFVIDKFPISRPNLTFSTLTVSNMSPEDSSIYLCSGLTGGGNTIYFGEGSWLTVV.

The CDR3 DNA reads as TGTGCCAGCAGTAATAACAGGGTGGAAGCTTTCTTT. This translates into CASSNNRVEAFF. The chain has TRBV2 and TRBJ1-1, with D maybe TRBD1 (6 bases). The V and J ends lost 5 bases and 8 bases respectively, with 12 bases between them. The CDR3 runs 12 residues. Germline assignment: CDR1 SNHLY and CDR2 FYNNEI.

The chain employs TRBV6-2 or TRBV6-3 and TRBJ2-2; 9 nucleotides align to TRBD2. J was trimmed by 5 bases and V by 0 bases; bases with no gene match: 13. The CDR3 length is 19 residues. The germline CDR1 and CDR2 sequences are MNHEY and SVGEGT. CDR3 loop: CASSYSNGQTSGGTGELFF. In DNA, the CDR3 is TGTGCCAGCAGTTACTCGAATGGTCAGACTAGCGGAGGAACCGGGGAGCTGTTTTTT.

The rearrangement joins TRBV7-9 to TRBJ1-5, with TRBD1 matching over 7 bases. V gave up 1 base and J gave up 5 bases; unmatched junction bases: 2. The CDR3 length is 14 residues. Germline assignment: CDR1 SEHNR and CDR2 FQNEAQ (reference sequence). CDR3 in DNA: TGTGCCAGCAGCTTAGATCAGGGGGATCAGCCCCAGCATTTT. Translation gives CASSLDQGDQPQHF. The variable domain in full, with the rest retrieved from reference TRBV7-9 and TRBJ1-5, is DTGVSQNPRHKITKRGQNVTFRCDPISEHNRLYWYRQTLGQGPEFLTYFQNEAQLEKSRLLSDRFSAERPKGSFSTLEIQRTEQGDSAMYLCASSLDQGDQPQHFGDGTRLSIL.

V and J are TRBV18 and TRBJ2-5, with 12 bases aligning to TRBD2. The CDR3 consists of 17 residues. Unmatched junction bases numbered 9, after V lost 3 bases and J lost 4 bases. Germline V CDR1 and CDR2: KGHSH, LQKENI. The CDR3 DNA follows: TGTGCCAGCTCACCCCGAACTAGCGGGAGGATTTTAGAGACCCAGTACTTC. It is translated as CASSPRTSGRILETQYF.

The V and J genes are TRBV5-1 and TRBJ1-5; TRBD1 matches 12 bases. CDR3 length: 17 residues. Germline V gives CDR1 SGHRS, CDR2 YFSETQ. V trimming: 4 bases; J trimming: 0 bases; junction bases outside the gene matches: 5. For the CDR3, the DNA is TGCGCCAGCAGCAAAGGGACAGGGGGCTATAGCAATCAGCCCCAGCATTTT. Its translation: CASSKGTGGYSNQPQHF. Filled out from reference TRBV5-1 and TRBJ1-5, the complete variable domain reads KAGVTQTPRYLIKTRGQQVTLSCSPISGHRSVSWYQQTPGQGLQFLFEYFSETQRNKGNFPGRFSGRQFSNSRSEMNVSTLELGDSALYLCASSKGTGGYSNQPQHFGDGTRLSIL.

The CDR3 nucleotides read TGCGCCAGCAGCTTGGGACAGGGGCTCTCTGGAAACACCATATATTTT. As protein: CASSLGQGLSGNTIYF. The V gene is TRBV5-1, the J gene TRBJ1-3; 8 positions agree with TRBD1. The CDR3 has 16 amino acids. Germline V gene lookup returns CDR1 SGHRS and CDR2 YFSETQ. After removal of 0 bases from V and 0 bases from J, the junction contained 2 bases not matched to a gene.

Only a few counts were recorded for this clone. Written as DNA, the CDR3 is TGTGCCAGCAGCTTAGGGGAGACTTCCCGCAATGAGCAGTTCTTC. Residues: CASSLGETSRNEQFF. The chain employs TRBV7-2 and TRBJ2-1; weak D call: TRBD2 (5 bases). Germline CDR1 and CDR2: SGHTA and FQGNSA. Trimming stripped 1 base from V and 6 bases from J, with 13 bases between. The CDR3 spans 15 residues.

The chain has TRBV29-1 and TRBJ2-4; 10 bases match TRBD1. Trimming removed 4 bases from V and 13 bases from J; junction bases left unmatched: 16. Germline V lookup: CDR1 SQVTM, CDR2 ANQGSEA. The CDR3 is made up of 15 amino acids. The chain's CDR3 is CSVVGGDRGDWLQYF. The CDR3 region has the DNA TGCAGCGTTGTCGGGGGGGACAGGGGTGATTGGTTACAGTACTTC.

The V gene is TRBV9, the J gene TRBJ2-2, with a tentative D call TRBD2 (6 bases). This CDR3 has 14 residues. V was clipped by 0 bases and J by 7 bases, with 10 bases between them. From germline, CDR1 is SGDLS and CDR2 YYNGEE. DNA of the CDR3: TGTGCCAGCAGCGTAGTTTCGCGGGACGGGGAGCTGTTTTTT. Translated, it gives CASSVVSRDGELFF.

The rearrangement joins TRBV2 to TRBJ1-2; no firm D call. The CDR3 sequence is 14 residues long. Trimming pared 2 bases from V and 2 bases from J, leaving 9 bases between. Germline CDR1 SNHLY, CDR2 FYNNEI. The CDR3 protein is CASSESGINYGYTF. As DNA, the CDR3 is TGTGCCAGCAGTGAATCAGGAATCAACTATGGCTACACCTTC.

CDR3 sequence reads: CASTPQGGYGYTF. The CDR3 DNA reads TGTGCCAGTACCCCGCAGGGCGGCTATGGCTACACCTTC. The chain recombines TRBV9 with TRBJ1-2; weak D call: TRBD1 (5 bases). Trimming pared 8 bases from V and 4 bases from J, leaving 15 bases between. Germline CDR1 and CDR2: SGDLS and YYNGEE. CDR3 length equals 13 residues.

V usage is TRBV11-3 and J usage is TRBJ2-3; D may be TRBD1 (6 bases). CDR1 is SGHNT, CDR2 YENEEA, per germline. Between the trimmed V and J ends, which lost 5 bases and 8 bases, there was a span of 14 bases. The CDR3 is made up of 13 amino acids. The CDR3 is CASSPVSQGTQYF. The CDR3 DNA sequence: TGTGCCAGCAGCCCCGTCTCACAGGGTACGCAGTATTTT.

Here the CDR3 DNA reads TGTGCCAGCTCCCTAGCGGGGGGGGCCCTAAATGAGCAGTTCTTC. Translating gives CASSLAGGALNEQFF. This chain uses TRBV27 with TRBJ2-1; 12 bases match TRBD2. The length of the CDR3 is 15 residues. Germline V gene lookup returns CDR1 MNHEY and CDR2 SMNVEV (reference sequence). Trimming at V came to 8 bases and at J to 7 bases, leaving 9 bases not matched to a gene.

The chain joins TRBV19 to TRBJ1-3; TRBD1 agrees at 9 bases. CDR1 is LNHDA, CDR2 SQIVND, per germline (reference sequence). Trimming took 2 bases from V and 4 from J; bases not matched to a gene: 3. The CDR3 sequence is 15 residues long. CDR3 in DNA: TGTGCCAGTAGTATACCCGGGACAGGGGGAAACACCATATATTTT. This sequence encodes CASSIPGTGGNTIYF. The variable domain in full, completed from reference TRBV19 and TRBJ1-3, reads DGGITQSPKYLFRKEGQNVTLSCEQNLNHDAMYWYRQDPGQGLRLIYYSQIVNDFQKGDIAEGYSVSREKKESFPLTVTSAQKNPTAFYLCASSIPGTGGNTIYFGEGSWLTVV.

Many counts were recorded for this clone. The rearrangement uses TRBV4-3 and TRBJ1-2; D might be TRBD1 (5 bases). V lost 1 base to trimming and J lost 5 bases, with 20 bases between them. The germline V gene has CDR1 LGHNA and CDR2 YSLEER. This CDR3 contains 17 residues. In nucleotides, the CDR3 is TGCGCCAGCAGCCAAGCCTCCCTGACAGCACCAGGATATGGCTACACCTTC. It is translated as CASSQASLTAPGYGYTF.

The chain employs TRBV7-2 and TRBJ1-1; TRBD1 is a possible D gene (6 bases). Germline V CDR1 and CDR2: SGHTA, FQGNSA. The CDR3 totals 15 residues. V lost 4 bases to trimming and J lost 4 bases, with 16 bases between them. The CDR3 loop reads CASSSGRGGLTEAFF. In nucleotides, the CDR3 is TGTGCCAGCAGCTCCGGGCGTGGGGGCCTCACTGAAGCTTTCTTT. Supplemented by reference TRBV7-2 and TRBJ1-1, the full variable domain reads GAGVSQSPSNKVTEKGKDVELRCDPISGHTALYWYRQSLGQGLEFLIYFQGNSAPDKSGLPSDRFSAERTGGSVSTLTIQRTQQEDSAVYLCASSSGRGGLTEAFFGQGTRLTVV.

V usage is TRBV4-3 and J usage is TRBJ2-5, with TRBD1 matching over 7 bases. The CDR3 is 14 residues long. The junction had 4 bases not matched to a gene; V was cut back by 4 bases and J by 2 bases. Germline V gives CDR1 LGHNA, CDR2 YSLEER. The CDR3 region is CASSPETGQETQYF. The DNA for the CDR3 is TGCGCCAGCAGCCCTGAGACAGGGCAAGAGACCCAGTACTTC.